The clone carrying this TCR beta chain was picked up one time. Its antigen remains unknown. The data are from a study of CD4 T cells in relation to SARS-CoV-2 and coronaviruses. About the research overall: PBMCs were cultured with antigen for roughly 11 days before TCR beta sequencing.

Germline V CDR1 and CDR2: ENHRY, SYGVKD. The CDR3 is 19 residues long. The V gene end was trimmed by 4 bases and the J gene end by 5 bases; junction bases not matched to a gene: 19. Naive and memory CD4+ T cells were separated from cryopreserved PBMCs. Sorted naive or memory CD4+ cells met CEF peptides for over 9 days. CEF-cultured naive and memory CD4+ T cell DNA got survey-level sequencing. Here immunoSEQ multiplex PCR was the method, and the copy in TCRdb shows in-frame clones only, minus some. The repertoire has about 36,000 clones, roughly 83% of them found once; the top ten carry around 6.6%. The V gene is TRBV10-3, the J gene TRBJ2-1; TRBD2 matches 8 bases. The TCR sequence derives from an adult with COVID-19. The specimen sequenced was naive CD4+ T cells from PBMCs, cultured in vitro. Subset: naive CD4+ T cells isolated by negative enrichment. CDR3 in DNA: TGTGCCATCAGTGGGGCGGGAGGCCGGGGTGTCGGTTTTAACAATGAGCAGTTCTTC. Translating gives CAISGAGGRGVGFNNEQFF.